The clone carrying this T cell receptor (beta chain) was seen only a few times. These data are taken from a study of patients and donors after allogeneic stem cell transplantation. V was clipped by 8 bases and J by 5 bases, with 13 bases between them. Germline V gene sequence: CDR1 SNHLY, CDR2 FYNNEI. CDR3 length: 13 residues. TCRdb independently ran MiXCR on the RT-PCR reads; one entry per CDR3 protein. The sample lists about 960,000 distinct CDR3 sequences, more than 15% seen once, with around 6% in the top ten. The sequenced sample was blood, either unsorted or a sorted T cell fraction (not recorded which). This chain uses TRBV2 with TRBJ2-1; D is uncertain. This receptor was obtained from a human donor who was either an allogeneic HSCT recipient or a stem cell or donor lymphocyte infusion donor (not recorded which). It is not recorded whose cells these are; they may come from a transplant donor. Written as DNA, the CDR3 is TGTGCCAGCCCAAAGACTCCCGACAATGAGCAGTTCTTC. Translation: CASPKTPDNEQFF.